This T cell receptor (beta chain) was captured by sequencing in a study of cytomegalovirus exposure and HLA in healthy donors. Study-wide findings and caveats: The study listed under 200 cytomegalovirus-associated TCR beta chains. Both high specificity and high sensitivity reportedly marked the classifier's diagnosis of cytomegalovirus status.

The CDR3 loop spans 15 amino acids. Germline CDR1 is MNHNS and CDR2 is SASEGT. The V and J ends lost 4 bases and 0 bases respectively, with 10 bases between them. Using immunoSEQ multiplex PCR, the repertoire was profiled, and TCRdb retains in-frame clones only, with some absent. The sample lists 100,000 to 150,000 clones, nearly 90% seen once, with more than 1% in the top ten. About this clone: The antigen is not known.

The sample consisted of PBMCs. V and J are TRBV6-1 and TRBJ1-3; the D is unclear. The TCR originated in a young woman in good health and CMV-seronegative. In DNA, the CDR3 is TGTGCCAGCAGTGCAGACTCCCGCTCTGGAAACACCATATATTTT. It encodes CASSADSRSGNTIYF.